This TCR beta chain was found in a study of shared clonotypes between healthy human individuals. Study-level information: CD4 naive cells filled three plates per donor, CD4 memory three, CD8 naive two and CD8 memory one.

On this clone: The same CDR3 also results from other DNA sequences found in this sample.

Germline CDR1 is SGHNT and CDR2 is YYREEE (reference sequence). CDR3 length equals 11 residues. V was clipped by 4 bases and J by 7 bases, with 6 bases between them. Samples underwent the assay at deep level. This table comes from immunoSEQ multiplex PCR, and its TCRdb copy is limited to in-frame clones, with some not included. Counted here are about 590,000 clones, 95% to 96% occurring once; the ten biggest clones make up 0.095% to 0.12%. CD45RO-negative cells were positively selected for CCR7, leaving out terminally differentiated effector memory CD45RA+ cells. Sequencing input: naive CD8+ T cells sorted from blood. This TCR was sampled from a woman under 40 in good health. The chain has TRBV5-4 and TRBJ2-1, with D possibly matching TRBD2 (5 bases). The CDR3 loop is CASSEGNEQFF. CDR3 nucleotides: TGTGCCAGCAGCGAGGGTAATGAGCAGTTCTTC.